The clone carrying this TCR beta chain was observed a handful of times. The CDR3 sequence is 12 residues long. Per germline, CDR1 MNHEY and CDR2 SMNVEV (reference sequence). V lost 8 bases and J 2 bases, leaving 7 bases between the germline ends. A J-beta primer mix and a sample-barcoded 5' primer were used in a second PCR of roughly 6 to 11 cycles. Every cDNA was tagged by a template-switch adaptor with 12 random nucleotides. A single record per CDR3 protein comes from TCRdb applying MiXCR to the 5' RACE reads. The data show 800,000 to 950,000 distinct CDR3 sequences, roughly 29% seen once. This sample was included in a study of blood T cells in healthy people across ages. The sample was also reused in another study, on T cells of mothers and their children. That source reports: M1S, a second-PCR primer, added sample barcodes and 2-4 random nucleotides.

Sequenced input: blood. V usage is TRBV27 and J usage is TRBJ2-1; D may be TRBD1 (6 bases). This TCR derives from a woman in her thirties or forties in good health. The CDR3 spells CASGGTYNEQFF. CDR3 sequence (DNA): TGTGCCAGCGGGGGCACCTACAATGAGCAGTTCTTC.